The 30 T cell receptor beta chains below come from one sample, sequenced in a study of CXCR3-negative and CXCR3-positive naive CD8 T cells. All TRB cDNA libraries came from 5' RACE performed with UMI labels. TCRdb re-called the 5' RACE reads; one entry per CDR3 protein, DNA not given. The sample spans 90,000 to 95,000 distinct CDR3 sequences; the ten largest clones claim 1.7%. The specimen sequenced was naive CXCR3- CD8+ T cells from blood. Documented subset: CD45RO-CCR7+CD27+CD95- naive CD8+ T cells lacking CXCR3 (TNR3-). These receptors all come from a human donor in good health. Some clones in this sample may be carry-over from other donors' samples.

V usage is TRBV20-1 and J usage is TRBJ2-1; the D call of TRBD1 rests on TCRdb alone, since no DNA is present to check it. CDR3 size: 14 residues. CDR1 and CDR2 from the germline V gene are DFQATT and SNEGSKA (reference sequence). The CDR3 is CSARVGGPQNEQFF.

The V and J genes are TRBV15 and TRBJ1-2; the TCRdb call, TRBD1, lacks DNA for checking. This CDR3 contains 15 residues. Germline assignment: CDR1 LNHNV and CDR2 YYDKDF (reference sequence). The CDR3 loop reads CATSRNVGGAGSYTF.

The chain joins TRBV20-1 to TRBJ2-3; TCRdb calls TRBD1, which cannot be checked without DNA. The CDR3 length is 14 residues. CDR1 and CDR2 (germline): DFQATT, SNEGSKA (reference sequence). The CDR3 here is CSAPPFRDTDTQYF.

The chain combines TRBV2 with TRBJ2-7; TCRdb's D call, TRBD1, is unchecked because there is no DNA. The CDR3 length is 15 residues. Per the germline V gene, CDR1 is SNHLY and CDR2 is FYNNEI. CDR3 protein: CASSPGQGYTYEQYF.

This sequence joins TRBV6-6 and TRBJ2-7; TCRdb selects TRBD1, and the lack of DNA leaves this call unchecked. Germline-derived CDR1 and CDR2 are MNHNY and SVGAGI (reference sequence). This CDR3 has 16 residues. The CDR3 protein is CASSYSMPGAPMEQYF.

V and J are TRBV12-3 or TRBV12-4 and TRBJ2-7; the D call of TRBD1 rests on TCRdb alone, since no DNA is present to check it. This CDR3 spans 13 amino acids. CDR3 region: CASSSGARYEQYF.

J is TRBJ1-5 and V is TRBV29-1; TCRdb selects TRBD1, and the lack of DNA leaves this call unchecked. The CDR3 spans 13 residues. Looked up from germline, CDR1 is SQVTM and CDR2 is ANQGSEA. The chain's CDR3 is CSVEEGGNQPQHF.

The V and J genes are TRBV4-2 and TRBJ2-7; absent DNA, TCRdb's TRBD1 call cannot be checked. This CDR3 region has 13 residues. CDR1 and CDR2 (germline): LGHNA, YNFKEQ. CDR3: CASSAGLDYEQYF.

The J gene is TRBJ2-1, the V gene TRBV14. Per the germline V gene, CDR1 is SGHDN and CDR2 is FVKESK. The CDR3 is made up of 16 amino acids. This CDR3 is CASSPYGVISYNEQFF.

The chain employs TRBV6-2 or TRBV6-3 and TRBJ2-1; TCRdb outputs TRBD2, but without DNA this stays unchecked. Germline V gene sequence: CDR1 MNHEY, CDR2 SVGEGT. The CDR3 runs 14 residues. This CDR3 is CASSYGTSGNEQFF.

The chain recombines TRBV19 with TRBJ2-7. This CDR3 has 12 residues. CDR1 and CDR2 (germline): LNHDA, SQIVND (reference sequence). CDR3 sequence: CASSIGSSEQYF.

The gene calls are TRBV7-6 and TRBJ2-1; TCRdb returns TRBD2, unconfirmable since there is no DNA. The CDR3 sequence is 17 residues long. From germline, CDR1 is SGHVS and CDR2 FNYEAQ. CDR3 sequence reads: CASSLVIAGGSYNEQFF.

The chain employs TRBV3-1 and TRBJ2-7; TCRdb outputs TRBD1, but without DNA this stays unchecked. The germline gives CDR1 LGHDT, CDR2 YNNKEL (reference sequence). The CDR3 consists of 16 residues. The chain's CDR3 is CASSQGKGDGTYEQYF.

The chain has TRBV7-9 and TRBJ1-6. CDR1 is SEHNR and CDR2 is FQNEAQ in the germline V gene (reference sequence). The CDR3 contains 12 residues. CDR3: CASSYGDSPLHF.

The V gene is TRBV9, the J gene TRBJ1-2; TCRdb indicates TRBD1, and absent DNA this call remains unverified. The CDR3 consists of 15 residues. Germline lookup yields CDR1 SGDLS and CDR2 YYNGEE. This chain's CDR3 is CASSGIGQGGYGYTF.

The rearrangement joins TRBV20-1 to TRBJ2-1; TCRdb's D call of TRBD1 is untestable without DNA. CDR1 is DFQATT and CDR2 is SNEGSKA in the germline V gene (reference sequence). CDR3 length equals 15 residues. The CDR3 loop reads CSARDSAAPHNEQFF.

The rearrangement uses TRBV6-1 and TRBJ1-2; the D gene TCRdb calls, TRBD1, cannot be checked with no DNA. CDR1 and CDR2 from the germline V gene are MNHNS and SASEGT. The length of the CDR3 is 15 residues. The CDR3 loop reads CASTKSRDLGYGYTF.

This chain connects TRBV3-1 to TRBJ2-1; TCRdb calls TRBD2, which cannot be checked without DNA. The CDR3 runs 16 residues. Germline-derived CDR1 and CDR2 are LGHDT and YNNKEL (reference sequence). CDR3 amino acids: CASSPGVSGGEDEQFF.

This rearrangement joins TRBV28 to TRBJ2-3; TCRdb lists TRBD2, though no DNA is available to test this call. The length of the CDR3 is 14 residues. Germline V CDR1 and CDR2: MDHEN, SYDVKM. The CDR3 loop is CASSPGLQIDTQYF.

The chain is built from TRBV5-6 and TRBJ2-7; TCRdb selects TRBD2, and the lack of DNA leaves this call unchecked. Germline V lookup: CDR1 SGHDT, CDR2 YYEEEE. The CDR3 is made up of 19 amino acids. This chain's CDR3 is CASSPGLGLAGVGSYEQYF.

This sequence joins TRBV27 and TRBJ2-7; TCRdb outputs TRBD1, but without DNA this stays unchecked. CDR1 and CDR2 (germline): MNHEY, SMNVEV (reference sequence). The CDR3 runs to 14 residues. CDR3 loop: CASSFGGSTYEQYF.

The V gene is TRBV6-2 or TRBV6-3, the J gene TRBJ2-7. The germline V gene encodes CDR1 MNHEY and CDR2 SVGEGT. The CDR3 length is 15 residues. CDR3 loop: CASSYSIDIFYEQYF.

The chain joins TRBV27 to TRBJ1-5; TCRdb proposes TRBD1, but this gene call is untestable without DNA. The germline V gene has CDR1 MNHEY and CDR2 SMNVEV (reference sequence). The CDR3 has 15 amino acids. The CDR3 sequence: CASSVQGVSNQPQHF.

The chain uses TRBV28 and TRBJ2-3; with no DNA, the TCRdb D assignment of TRBD2 cannot be verified. Germline V lookup: CDR1 MDHEN, CDR2 SYDVKM. The CDR3 covers 14 residues. CDR3 amino acids: CASRGLEVTDTQYF. The full variable domain, completed using reference TRBV28 and TRBJ2-3, is DVKVTQSSRYLVKRTGEKVFLECVQDMDHENMFWYRQDPGLGLRLIYFSYDVKMKEKGDIPEGYSVSREKKERFSLILESASTNQTSMYLCASRGLEVTDTQYFGPGTRLTVL.

The chain links TRBV7-6 to TRBJ2-1; absent DNA, TCRdb's TRBD1 call cannot be checked. Germline V gene data show CDR1 as SGHVS and CDR2 as FNYEAQ. CDR3 length: 16 amino acids. CDR3 region: CASSLMGDSSYNEQFF.

The chain is built from TRBV7-2 and TRBJ2-5; TCRdb proposes TRBD2, but this gene call is untestable without DNA. CDR3 size: 16 residues. Per germline, CDR1 SGHTA and CDR2 FQGNSA. The CDR3 region is CASSPTPEGYQETQYF.

This chain uses TRBV27 with TRBJ2-5; without DNA, the TCRdb call of TRBD2 cannot be checked. The CDR3 runs 16 residues. Per germline, CDR1 MNHEY and CDR2 SMNVEV (reference sequence). CDR3 residues: CASSFLLAGGQETQYF.

CDR3 sequence: CASRAGGLTEAFF. The chain employs TRBV5-1 and TRBJ1-1; TCRdb picks TRBD1, but there is no DNA to check that call. This CDR3 is built from 13 residues. The germline gives CDR1 SGHRS, CDR2 YFSETQ.

This chain links TRBV12-3 or TRBV12-4 with TRBJ2-3; TCRdb lists TRBD2, though no DNA is available to test this call. This CDR3 comprises 14 residues. CDR3 sequence reads: CASSLQRLGDTQYF.

The chain recombines TRBV4-3 with TRBJ2-7. The CDR3 runs to 15 residues. Germline V gene data show CDR1 as LGHNA and CDR2 as YSLEER. Here the CDR3 reads CASSQGRLGAYEQYF.